The sequence of this T cell receptor beta chain was determined in a study of CD8 T cells in ankylosing spondylitis. Molecular-barcoded quantitative 5'-RACE produced these TCR beta libraries. TCRdb re-called the 5' RACE reads through MiXCR, storing one row per CDR3 protein. The profile covers under 130,000 distinct CDR3 sequences, with 20% to 30% appearing a single time and approximately 13% taken by the ten largest. A remark on this clonotype: What it binds is not known. One end of the junction does not line up with germline, which may come from a read error.

The study's findings and limits: Blood of patients with ankylosing spondylitis appeared to be characterized by a TCR beta motif of several highly homologous variants.

From germline, CDR1 is SGHRS and CDR2 YFSETQ. The CDR3 is made up of 14 amino acids. The sequence derives from a male donor with ankylosing spondylitis. Sequenced sample: synovial fluid, either unsorted or a sorted T cell fraction (not recorded which). The V gene is TRBV5-1, the J gene TRBJ2-1; either TRBD1 or TRBD2 may fit D (6 bases each). Here the CDR3 DNA reads TGCGCCAGCAGCTTGGTGGGGGGCGAGAATGAGGCACTCTTC. Its translation is CASSLVGGENEALF. The variable domain in full, completed from reference TRBV5-1 and TRBJ2-1, reads KAGVTQTPRYLIKTRGQQVTLSCSPISGHRSVSWYQQTPGQGLQFLFEYFSETQRNKGNFPGRFSGRQFSNSRSEMNVSTLELGDSALYLCASSLVGGENEALFGPGTRLTVL.